This TCR beta chain was identified in a study of blood T cell repertoires in COVID-19. Study overall: Collection of acute and convalescent COVID-19 samples took place in the United States, Italy and Spain. The cDNA or gDNA used as material had been derived from T cells, B-cell-depleted T cells, or PBMCs.

Original methodology: It was from reference gene primer amplification that nucleated cell counts were estimated. The table came from immunoSEQ multiplex PCR; TCRdb's copy has only in-frame clones and leaves some out. Clone size and V and J calls were adopted from that table, with D and trimming inferred from the DNA. The profile shows about 150,000 clones, approximately 78% of them singletons. The trim removed 1 base at V and 6 bases at J, leaving 4 bases unmatched. Per the germline V gene, CDR1 is SEHNR and CDR2 is FQNEAQ (reference sequence). The CDR3 covers 14 residues. Sequencing was done on a sample of peripheral blood. This receptor was obtained from an elderly man with acute or convalescent COVID-19. The chain uses TRBV7-9 and TRBJ2-7, with 9 bases lining up with TRBD1. The CDR3 protein is CASSLEGTGREQYF. The CDR3 region has the DNA TGTGCCAGCAGCTTAGAGGGGACAGGGCGCGAGCAGTACTTC.